A single sample gave rise to the 27 T cell receptor beta chains below, sequenced in a study of blood T cell repertoires in COVID-19 (dated by TCRdb to 2018 to 2020). The library was generated by the immunoSEQ multiplex PCR assay. The clones in this table, taken by TCRdb from immuneACCESS, are in-frame only. Not every clone is retained; where verified, under half of the shortfall comes from an unresolved V gene, and the cause of the rest is unknown. Counted in this sample were roughly 350,000 clones; 85% of them appeared once. The leading ten clones occupy 3% to 4% of the sample. The sample was peripheral blood. The receptors stem from a woman aged 18-30 years with acute or convalescent COVID-19.

The chain is built from TRBV12-5 and TRBJ1-4; 9 bases match TRBD1. V shed 5 bases, J shed 2 bases, and the junction held 3 bases outside the gene matches. Germline V gives CDR1 LGHNT, CDR2 FRNRAP. This CDR3 spans 15 amino acids. CDR3 loop: CASGTGTGTNEKLFF. CDR3 in DNA: TGTGCTAGTGGTACCGGGACAGGGACTAATGAAAAACTGTTTTTT.

This clone was picked up a small number of times. This chain connects TRBV5-4 to TRBJ1-1, with a possible D match to TRBD1 (6 bases). The CDR3 has 14 residues. Germline V gene data show CDR1 as SGHNT and CDR2 as YYREEE (reference sequence). The V end was cut by 2 bases, the J end by 8 bases, with 16 bases between. CDR3 in DNA: TGTGCCAGCAGCTTAACAGGGAAACGAGAAGAAGCTTTCTTT. Protein: CASSLTGKREEAFF.

This clone was seen many times. The rearrangement uses TRBV11-3 and TRBJ2-1; 10 bases line up with TRBD2. After removal of 4 bases from V and 4 bases from J, the junction contained 7 bases not matched to a gene. Germline CDR1 reads SGHNT; CDR2 reads YENEEA. This CDR3 contains 16 residues. Here the CDR3 reads CASSSQAGGSYNEQFF. The CDR3 DNA is TGTGCCAGCAGCTCCCAAGCGGGAGGGTCGTACAATGAGCAGTTCTTC.

The genes are TRBV5-1 and TRBJ1-1; no clear D. Germline V gene lookup returns CDR1 SGHRS and CDR2 YFSETQ. The germline V and J ends were trimmed by 4 bases and 2 bases, with 12 bases remaining between them. The CDR3 is 14 amino acids. The CDR3 region has the DNA TGCGCCAGCAGCGCATCGGCAGGAAACACTGAAGCTTTCTTT. Translating it yields CASSASAGNTEAFF.

This chain uses TRBV29-1 with TRBJ2-1, with a possible D match to TRBD1 (5 bases). This CDR3 contains 13 residues. V was cut by 4 bases and J by 0 bases, with 7 bases left in between. Germline CDR1 reads SQVTM; CDR2 reads ANQGSEA. The CDR3: CSVADNSYNEQFF. CDR3 sequence (DNA): TGCAGCGTTGCGGACAACTCCTACAATGAGCAGTTCTTC.

This clone was detected only once. The chain carries TRBV7-9 and TRBJ1-1; D ambiguous. In germline, CDR1 is SEHNR, CDR2 FQNEAQ (reference sequence). V was shortened by 4 bases and J by 5 bases, with 8 bases between the two germline ends. This CDR3 is 12 amino acids long. In DNA form, the CDR3 reads TGTGCCAGCAGCTATGAGGTGACTGAAGCTTTCTTT. Translating it yields CASSYEVTEAFF. Using reference TRBV7-9 and TRBJ1-1 for the parts outside the CDR3, the full variable domain is DTGVSQNPRHKITKRGQNVTFRCDPISEHNRLYWYRQTLGQGPEFLTYFQNEAQLEKSRLLSDRFSAERPKGSFSTLEIQRTEQGDSAMYLCASSYEVTEAFFGQGTRLTVV.

As to this clone: Germline is not matched at one junction end, which may reflect a read error. This rearrangement joins TRBV5-4 to TRBJ2-3; 7 nucleotides agree with TRBD1. Germline CDR1 SGHNT, CDR2 YYREEE (reference sequence). The CDR3 totals 14 residues. The CDR3 DNA follows: TGTGCCAGCAGCTTCCGGGACAGCATAGATACGCAGTATTTT. Protein: CASSFRDSIDTQYF.

The chain joins TRBV12-3 or TRBV12-4 to TRBJ2-2; D might be TRBD2 (5 bases). The CDR3 extends over 13 amino acids. Trimming left V 7 bases short and J 7 bases short, with 13 bases between. The CDR3 DNA reads TGTGCCAGCACCCGGGAAGGCATCGGGGAGCTGTTTTTT. This codes for CASTREGIGELFF.

This chain links TRBV3-1 (or the pseudogene TRBV3-2) with TRBJ2-2; TRBD2 agrees at 13 bases. The CDR3 extends over 16 amino acids. The germline V gene has CDR1 LGHDT and CDR2 YNNKEL (reference sequence). V gave up 4 bases and J gave up 5 bases; unmatched junction bases: 4. CDR3 residues: CASSPTSGGATGELFF. The CDR3 DNA sequence: TGTGCCAGCAGCCCAACTAGCGGGGGGGCAACCGGGGAGCTGTTTTTT.

The chain has TRBV4-1 and TRBJ2-3; 8 positions agree with TRBD2. Trimming cost V 0 bases and J 6 bases; bases outside gene matches: 8. Per germline, CDR1 MGHRA and CDR2 YSYEKL. The CDR3 loop spans 16 amino acids. CDR3 nucleotide sequence: TGCGCCAGCAGCCAAGATAAGAGCGGGAGCGGCGATACGCAGTATTTT. Amino acids: CASSQDKSGSGDTQYF.

The chain couples TRBV24-1 to TRBJ1-5; the D gene is possibly TRBD1 (6 bases). V gave up 6 bases and J gave up 5 bases, with 13 bases separating them. CDR3 length equals 14 residues. CDR1 and CDR2 from the germline V gene are KGHDR and SFDVKD. Here the CDR3 reads CATSPPGAHQPQHF. The CDR3 DNA sequence: TGTGCCACCAGTCCCCCAGGGGCCCATCAGCCCCAGCATTTT.

This sequence joins TRBV6-5 and TRBJ1-5; D is possibly TRBD1 (5 bases). This CDR3 is built from 14 residues. Looked up from germline, CDR1 is MNHEY and CDR2 is SVGAGI. V lost 2 bases, J lost 5 bases, and 10 bases lay in between. The DNA of the CDR3 is TGTGCCAGCAGTTACGGGGGGTCCGATCAGCCCCAGCATTTT. This codes for CASSYGGSDQPQHF.

The chain carries TRBV30 and TRBJ1-6; 8 positions agree with TRBD1. This CDR3 comprises 15 residues. Trimming cost V 6 bases and J 10 bases; bases outside gene matches: 14. Germline CDR1 is GTSNPN and CDR2 is SVGIG (reference sequence). The CDR3 here is CACNRQGSGMSPLHF. In DNA, the CDR3 is TGTGCCTGTAATCGACAGGGGAGCGGTATGTCACCCCTCCACTTT.

This clone was counted only a few times. V gene TRBV11-3 combines with J gene TRBJ1-5; no clear D gene. Trimming removed 7 bases from V and 0 bases from J, with 22 bases in between. Looked up from germline, CDR1 is SGHNT and CDR2 is YENEEA. The CDR3 runs 18 residues. Here the CDR3 reads CASTSPLITIASNQPQHF. Written as DNA, the CDR3 is TGTGCCAGCACCTCACCCCTTATTACTATAGCTAGCAATCAGCCCCAGCATTTT. Together with reference TRBV11-3 and TRBJ1-5, the CDR3 gives the full variable domain: EAGVVQSPRYKIIEKKQPVAFWCNPISGHNTLYWYLQNLGQGPELLIRYENEEAVDDSQLPKDRFSAERLKGVDSTLKIQPAELGDSAVYLCASTSPLITIASNQPQHFGDGTRLSIL.

V and J are TRBV5-1 and TRBJ1-2; 8 positions match TRBD1. Trimming removed 4 bases from V and 3 bases from J; junction bases left unmatched: 8. The germline V gene has CDR1 SGHRS and CDR2 YFSETQ. The CDR3 has 15 residues. Written as DNA, the CDR3 is TGCGCCAGCAGCAAAAAACAGGGGGAGGACTATGGCTACACCTTC. The encoded protein is CASSKKQGEDYGYTF. Complete variable domain (other parts from reference TRBV5-1 and TRBJ1-2): KAGVTQTPRYLIKTRGQQVTLSCSPISGHRSVSWYQQTPGQGLQFLFEYFSETQRNKGNFPGRFSGRQFSNSRSEMNVSTLELGDSALYLCASSKKQGEDYGYTFGSGTRLTVV.

This clone was picked up a small number of times. V is TRBV11-1 and J is TRBJ2-5, with D unclear. The CDR3 spans 12 residues. The V gene's germline CDR1 is SGHAT and CDR2 FQDESV (reference sequence). The ends were cut back, 6 bases at V and 1 base at J, with 6 bases in the middle. The CDR3 protein is CASSWAQETQYF. The CDR3, as DNA: TGTGCCAGCAGTTGGGCCCAAGAGACCCAGTACTTC. Full variable domain (missing parts from reference TRBV11-1 and TRBJ2-5): EAEVAQSPRYKITEKSQAVAFWCDPISGHATLYWYRQILGQGPELLVQFQDESVVDDSQLPKDRFSAERLKGVDSTLKIQPAELGDSAMYLCASSWAQETQYFGPGTRLLVL.

The V gene is TRBV5-4, the J gene TRBJ1-5; D gene unclear. The length of the CDR3 is 12 residues. V gave up 0 bases and J gave up 6 bases, with 4 bases separating them. Germline V CDR1 and CDR2: SGHNT, YYREEE (reference sequence). The CDR3 sequence is CASSLDGQPQHF. CDR3 in DNA: TGTGCCAGCAGCTTGGACGGTCAGCCCCAGCATTTT. Combining the CDR3 with reference TRBV5-4 and TRBJ1-5 gives the whole variable domain ETGVTQSPTHLIKTRGQQVTLRCSSQSGHNTVSWYQQALGQGPQFIFQYYREEENGRGNFPPRFSGLQFPNYSSELNVNALELDDSALYLCASSLDGQPQHFGDGTRLSIL.

The chain couples TRBV5-5 to TRBJ2-2, with 9 bases identical to TRBD1. CDR1 is SGHKS and CDR2 is YYEKEE in the germline V gene (reference sequence). The CDR3 totals 15 residues. The V and J ends lost 4 bases and 4 bases, in that order; junction bases with no gene match: 5. Written as DNA, the CDR3 is TGTGCCAGCAGCAGAGAGGGACAGGGCACCGGGGAGCTGTTTTTT. Translated: CASSREGQGTGELFF. Filled out from reference TRBV5-5 and TRBJ2-2, the complete variable domain reads DAGVTQSPTHLIKTRGQQVTLRCSPISGHKSVSWYQQVLGQGPQFIFQYYEKEERGRGNFPDRFSARQFPNYSSELNVNALLLGDSALYLCASSREGQGTGELFFGEGSRLTVL.

This clone was counted once. The V gene is TRBV30, the J gene TRBJ1-1, with D unresolved. CDR1 and CDR2 (germline): GTSNPN, SVGIG (reference sequence). The CDR3 is 13 amino acids. V was cut by 3 bases and J by 0 bases, with 8 bases left in between. The CDR3 reads CAWRSFLNTEAFF. The CDR3 region has the DNA TGTGCCTGGAGGTCCTTTCTGAACACTGAAGCTTTCTTT.

The chain combines TRBV7-9 with TRBJ2-7; the D is unclear. The V end lost 1 base, the J end lost 4 bases, and 11 bases lay between the germline ends. The germline V gene encodes CDR1 SEHNR and CDR2 FQNEAQ (reference sequence). The CDR3 loop spans 14 amino acids. The CDR3 loop reads CASSLVERSYEQYF. Written as DNA, the CDR3 is TGTGCCAGCAGCTTAGTTGAGCGTTCATACGAGCAGTACTTC. The whole variable domain, filled in from reference TRBV7-9 and TRBJ2-7, reads DTGVSQNPRHKITKRGQNVTFRCDPISEHNRLYWYRQTLGQGPEFLTYFQNEAQLEKSRLLSDRFSAERPKGSFSTLEIQRTEQGDSAMYLCASSLVERSYEQYFGPGTRLTVT.

V usage is TRBV18 and J usage is TRBJ1-5; TRBD1 is a possible D gene (6 bases). Germline CDR1 reads KGHSH; CDR2 reads LQKENI. The CDR3 has 13 residues. V was clipped by 8 bases and J by 5 bases, with 13 bases between them. The CDR3 is CASGQGWDQPQHF. The CDR3 DNA follows: TGTGCCAGCGGCCAGGGGTGGGATCAGCCCCAGCATTTT.

This clone was seen only once. The rearrangement joins TRBV11-1 to TRBJ2-7; TRBD2 agrees at 9 bases. V dropped 3 bases and J dropped 2; count of bases not matched to a gene: 2. This CDR3 is 14 amino acids long. Germline V gene data show CDR1 as SGHAT and CDR2 as FQDESV (reference sequence). CDR3 bases: TGTGCCAGCAGCTTTAGCGGGGGACCCTACGAGCAGTACTTC. Encoded protein: CASSFSGGPYEQYF.

V is TRBV20-1 and J is TRBJ2-2; the match to TRBD1 covers 8 bases. Per the germline V gene, CDR1 is DFQATT and CDR2 is SNEGSKA (reference sequence). This CDR3 has 15 amino acids. V was clipped by 3 bases and J by 1 base; unmatched bases: 4. CDR3: CSASIGTGNTGELFF. CDR3 nucleotides: TGCAGTGCTAGTATCGGGACAGGGAACACCGGGGAGCTGTTTTTT.

The chain couples TRBV4-1 to TRBJ1-2; D ambiguous. The CDR3 is 15 amino acids. V was clipped by 0 bases and J by 14 bases, with 22 bases between them. CDR1 and CDR2 from the germline V gene are MGHRA and YSYEKL. The CDR3 loop reads CASSQDGIGDSYSTF. Written as DNA, the CDR3 is TGCGCCAGCAGCCAAGATGGTATTGGAGACTCGTATAGTACCTTC.

This clone was seen a single time. The chain combines TRBV19 with TRBJ2-7, with 8 nucleotides matching TRBD1. V lost 8 bases and J lost 7; bases outside the gene matches: 4. CDR3 length: 11 residues. Germline CDR1 LNHDA, CDR2 SQIVND (reference sequence). CDR3 sequence (DNA): TGTGCCAGTCGGACAGGGCGGGAGCAGTACTTC. Translating gives CASRTGREQYF.

The chain employs TRBV12-3 or TRBV12-4 and TRBJ1-1; D unclear. The CDR3 has 13 amino acids. V was pared by 3 bases and J by 5 bases, with 10 bases between. The CDR3 region has the DNA TGTGCCAGCAGTTTTTCGGGTTCAACTGAAGCTTTCTTT. Translated, it gives CASSFSGSTEAFF.

This clone was recorded only once. The chain recombines TRBV21-1 with TRBJ2-7; TRBD1 is the table's D call and was not checked against the DNA. TRBV21-1 is a known pseudogene. The CDR3 runs 13 residues. CDR3 protein: CAAEQGHSYEQYF. CDR3 nucleotides: TGTGCCGCGGAGCAGGGGCACTCCTACGAGCAGTACTTC.